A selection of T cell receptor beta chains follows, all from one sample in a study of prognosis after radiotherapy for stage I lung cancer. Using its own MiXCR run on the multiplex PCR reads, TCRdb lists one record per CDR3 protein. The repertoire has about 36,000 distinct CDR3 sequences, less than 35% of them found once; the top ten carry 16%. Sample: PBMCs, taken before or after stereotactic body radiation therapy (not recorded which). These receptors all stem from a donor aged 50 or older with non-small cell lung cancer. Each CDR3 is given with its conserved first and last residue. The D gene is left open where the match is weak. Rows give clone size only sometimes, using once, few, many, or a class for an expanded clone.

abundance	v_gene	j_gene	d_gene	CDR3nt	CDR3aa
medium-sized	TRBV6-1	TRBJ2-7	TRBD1	TGTGCCAGCAGTATAGGACAGGGTAACGAGCAGTACTTC	CASSIGQGNEQYF
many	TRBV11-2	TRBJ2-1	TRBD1	TGTGCCAGCAGCCCGGTCGCAGGGGGATACAATGAGCAGTTCTTC	CASSPVAGGYNEQFF
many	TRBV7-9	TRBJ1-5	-	TGTGCCAGCAGCACAATTGGGGATCAGCCCCAGCATTTT	CASSTIGDQPQHF
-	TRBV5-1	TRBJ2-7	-	TGCGCCAGCAGCTTGGGCTGGACTGGTTCCTACGAGCAGTACTTC	CASSLGWTGSYEQYF
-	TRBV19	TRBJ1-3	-	TGTGCCAGTAAAGGGACAACGAACACCATATATTTT	CASKGTTNTIYF
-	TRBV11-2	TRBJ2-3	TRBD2	TGTGCCAGCAGCTTATTTAGGACTAGCGGTTCCACAGATACGCAGTATTTT	CASSLFRTSGSTDTQYF
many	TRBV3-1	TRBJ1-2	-	TGTGCCAGCAGCCCGGGGGAAAGGCGCGGCTACACCTTC	CASSPGERRGYTF
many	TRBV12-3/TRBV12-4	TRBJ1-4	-	TGTGCCAGCAGGGACGCGGGACGGATGAATGAAAAACTGTTTTTT	CASRDAGRMNEKLFF
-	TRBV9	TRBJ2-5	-	TGTGCCAGCAGCCCCGCCCCCCCCCAAGAGACCCAGTACTTC	CASSPAPPQETQYF
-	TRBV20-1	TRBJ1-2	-	TGCAGTGCTAGAGATAGGGGGGGCAGTTTAGGCTACACCTTC	CSARDRGGSLGYTF
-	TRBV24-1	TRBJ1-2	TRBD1	TGTGCCACCAGTGATTTCGGGGCAGGGGGCAACTATGGCTACACCTTC	CATSDFGAGGNYGYTF
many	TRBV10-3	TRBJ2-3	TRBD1	TGTGCCATCAGTGACCGCGGACAGGGGGCGAAAGATACGCAGTATTTT	CAISDRGQGAKDTQYF
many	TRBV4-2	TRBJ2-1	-	TGTGCCAGCAGCCAAGGGACGGACTTGGGAAATGAGCAGTTCTTC	CASSQGTDLGNEQFF
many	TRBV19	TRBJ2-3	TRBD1	TGTGCCAGTAGTATGCCCCGCTCGACAGGGTCAGATACGCAGTATTTT	CASSMPRSTGSDTQYF
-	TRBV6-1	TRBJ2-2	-	TGTGCCAGCAGTATAGGGACGGACACCGGGGAGCTGTTTTTT	CASSIGTDTGELFF
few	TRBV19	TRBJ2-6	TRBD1	TGTGCCAGTAGTCCCAGCCAGGGGGCTGGGGCCAACGTCCTGACTTTC	CASSPSQGAGANVLTF
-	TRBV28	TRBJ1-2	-	TGTGCCAGCAGTTTTCTCGGGGGAGGCTACACCTTC	CASSFLGGGYTF
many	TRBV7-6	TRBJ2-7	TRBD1	TGTGCCAGCAGCTTCCGGGACAGGGGTGACGAGCAGTACTTC	CASSFRDRGDEQYF
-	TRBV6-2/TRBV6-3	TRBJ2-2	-	TGTGCCAGCAGTGACGGGGCGTACACCGGTGAGCTGTTTTTT	CASSDGAYTGELFF
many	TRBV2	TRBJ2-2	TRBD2	TGTGCCAGCTCCCCCCTACTAGCGTTGAGCACCGGGGAGCTGTTTTTT	CASSPLLALSTGELFF
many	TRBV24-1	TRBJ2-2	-	TGTGCCACCAGTGACCCAGGGAGAGGAGACACCGGGGAGCTGTTTTTT	CATSDPGRGDTGELFF
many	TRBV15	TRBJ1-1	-	TGTGCCACCAGCAGAGCAGGGAGAGCCACTGAAGCTTTCTTT	CATSRAGRATEAFF
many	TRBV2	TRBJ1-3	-	TGTGCCAGCAGTTGGACCGTCTCTGGAAACACCATATATTTT	CASSWTVSGNTIYF
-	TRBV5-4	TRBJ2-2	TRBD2	TGTGCCAGCAGCTTCAGTGGACTAGCGGGGAGCGGGGGGCTGTTTTTT	CASSFSGLAGSGGLFF
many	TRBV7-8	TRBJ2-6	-	TGTGCCAGCAGCTTAGGCGGACAGATAGGTCTCTCTGGGGCCAACGTCCTGACTTTC	CASSLGGQIGLSGANVLTF
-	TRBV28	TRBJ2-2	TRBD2	TGTGCCAGCATCCGGGGACTAGCCAAGAACACCGGGGAGCTGTTTTTT	CASIRGLAKNTGELFF
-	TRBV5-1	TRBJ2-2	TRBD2	TGCGCCAGCAGCCCACGGACTAGAGGCCCCGGGGAGCTGTTTTTT	CASSPRTRGPGELFF
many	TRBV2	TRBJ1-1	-	TGTGCCAGCAGTGAACTTGGGACACTGAACACTGAAGCTTTCTTT	CASSELGTLNTEAFF
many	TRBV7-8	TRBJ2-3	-	TGTGCCAGCAGCTTAGCGGAAACGGCAGATACGCAGTATTTT	CASSLAETADTQYF
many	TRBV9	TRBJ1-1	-	TGTGCCAGCAGCCCCTCCGGGACGCTCTATGAAGCTTTCTTT	CASSPSGTLYEAFF
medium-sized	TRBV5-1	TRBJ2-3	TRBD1	TGCGCCAGCAGCTTGGAGGGGGCGGATACGCAGTATTTT	CASSLEGADTQYF
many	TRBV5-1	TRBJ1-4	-	TGCGCCAGCAGCCCGGACACTTCGGGGGAAAAACTGTTTTTT	CASSPDTSGEKLFF
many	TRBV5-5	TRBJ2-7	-	TGTGCCAGCAGCTTGGACAGGTACTACGAGCAGTACTTC	CASSLDRYYEQYF
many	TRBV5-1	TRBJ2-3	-	TGCGCCAGCAGCTTCACCACTCCTAGCACAGATACGCAGTATTTT	CASSFTTPSTDTQYF
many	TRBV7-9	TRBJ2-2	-	TGTGCCGTCGGGGACGGGAACACCGGGGAGCTGTTTTTT	CAVGDGNTGELFF
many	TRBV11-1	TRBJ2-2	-	TGTGCCAGCAGCCACAGGGACGGGGAGCTGTTTTTT	CASSHRDGELFF
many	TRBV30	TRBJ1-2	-	TGTGCCTGGACCCCGGGGCCGGTCGCTCGGGGCTACACCTTC	CAWTPGPVARGYTF
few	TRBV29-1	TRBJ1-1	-	TGCAGCGTCCGGGGACTGACGAACACTGAAGCTTTCTTT	CSVRGLTNTEAFF
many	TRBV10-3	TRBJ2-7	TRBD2	TGTGCCATCAGTGAGTCGAAGGGACTAGCGGGAGTCGAGCAGTACTTC	CAISESKGLAGVEQYF
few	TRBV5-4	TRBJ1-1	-	TGTGCCAGCAGCCCCGGGGCAGCCCAGAGAGAAGCTTTCTTT	CASSPGAAQREAFF
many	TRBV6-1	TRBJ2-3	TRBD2	TGTGCCAGCACAAGCGGGATTACGACAGATACGCAGTATTTT	CASTSGITTDTQYF
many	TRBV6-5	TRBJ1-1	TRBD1	TGTGCCAGCAGTTCCCAGGGGGGGTGGCCTGAAGCTTTCTTT	CASSSQGGWPEAFF
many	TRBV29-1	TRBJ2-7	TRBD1	TGCAGCGTTGTTCGGGACAGCACCTACGAGCAGTACTTC	CSVVRDSTYEQYF
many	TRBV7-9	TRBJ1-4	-	TGTGCCAGCAGCTTAGGGAGGGCTTCAGAGGTTGAAAAACTGTTTTTT	CASSLGRASEVEKLFF
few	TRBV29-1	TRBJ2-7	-	TGCAGCGTTGCAACCACGCGCCTGGGACCAGGCCACGAGCAGTACTTC	CSVATTRLGPGHEQYF
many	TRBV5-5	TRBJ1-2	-	TGTGCCAGCAGCTTGGAACTGCCTAACTATGGCTACACCTTC	CASSLELPNYGYTF
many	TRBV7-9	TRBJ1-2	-	TGTGCCAGCAGCTTAGTTCTATGGGACAATTTTTTCTTGGGCTATGGCTACACCTTC	CASSLVLWDNFFLGYGYTF
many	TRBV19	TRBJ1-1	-	TGTGCCAGTACCTCCCAGGGCGAGGGGAACACTGAAGCTTTCTTT	CASTSQGEGNTEAFF
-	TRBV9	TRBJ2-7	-	TGTGCCAGCAGCTGGGGACGGGTCTCGAGCTCCTACGAGCAGTACTTC	CASSWGRVSSSYEQYF
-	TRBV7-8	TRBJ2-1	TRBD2	TGTGCCAGCAGCTTAGCTAGCGGGGTTTACAATGAGCAGTTCTTC	CASSLASGVYNEQFF
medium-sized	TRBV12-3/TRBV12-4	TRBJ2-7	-	TGTGCCAGCAGTTTGGGTCGCTACGAGCAGTACTTC	CASSLGRYEQYF
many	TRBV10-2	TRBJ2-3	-	TGCGCCAGCAGTGAATCGGGGAGCACAGATACGCAGTATTTT	CASSESGSTDTQYF
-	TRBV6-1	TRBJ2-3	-	TGCGCCAGCAGTGAGCTCCTATCTACGCAGTATTTT	CASSELLSTQYF
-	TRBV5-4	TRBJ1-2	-	TGTGCCAGCAGCTTCCCCGACGGTGGCTACACCTTC	CASSFPDGGYTF
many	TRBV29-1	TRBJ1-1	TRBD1	TGCAGCGCTGTGGACAGGGGGCGGACTGAAGCTTTCTTT	CSAVDRGRTEAFF
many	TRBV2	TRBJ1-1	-	TGTGCCAGCAGTACGGGAGAGAGTACTGAAGCTTTCTTT	CASSTGESTEAFF
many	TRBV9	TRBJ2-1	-	TGTGCCAGCAGCGTAGAGGGTAACGACAATGAGCAGTTCTTC	CASSVEGNDNEQFF